The next 4 T cell receptor beta chains were all read from a single sample in a study of early T cells in non-severe SARS-CoV-2 infection. TCRdb re-derived calls from the 5' RACE reads in MiXCR, one entry per CDR3 protein. The sample holds approximately 62,000 distinct CDR3 sequences, around 12% seen once. The source material was whole blood. These receptors originate from an adult who was a healthcare worker with PCR-confirmed SARS-CoV-2 infection or an uninfected control (not recorded which).

In this sample, this clonotype turned up many times. The chain is built from TRBV11-2 and TRBJ2-7; D not resolved. Looked up from germline, CDR1 is SGHAT and CDR2 is FQNNGV. The V end lost 5 bases, the J end lost 3 bases, and 8 bases lay between the germline ends. CDR3 length: 12 residues. The CDR3 is CASSPYNYEQYF. In nucleotides, the CDR3 is TGTGCCAGCAGCCCTTACAACTACGAGCAGTACTTC.

The chain joins TRBV7-9 to TRBJ2-3, with D possibly matching TRBD2 (7 bases). Trimming shortened V by 5 bases and J by 1 base, and 25 bases separated the two germline ends. Per the germline V gene, CDR1 is SEHNR and CDR2 is FQNEAQ (reference sequence). The CDR3 totals 19 residues. The CDR3 nucleotides read TGTGCCAGCAGCCTCACCGGGGGGTCCGTTGGGGGCGGCACAGATACGCAGTATTTT. Encoded protein: CASSLTGGSVGGGTDTQYF.

This clonotype was counted a few times. The rearrangement joins TRBV7-2 to TRBJ1-2; tentatively, D is TRBD1 (6 bases). Trimming stripped 2 bases from V and 2 bases from J, with 9 bases between. The CDR3 is 14 amino acids. Germline assignment: CDR1 SGHTA and CDR2 FQGNSA. The chain's CDR3 is CASSLTTGNYGYTF. The CDR3 DNA is TGTGCCAGCAGCTTAACCACAGGGAACTATGGCTACACCTTC.

CDR3 nucleotide sequence: TGTGCCAGCAGCCAAGACAGACGAGCTTTCTTT. Its protein is CASSQDRRAFF. The J gene is TRBJ1-1, the V gene TRBV3-1; D ambiguous. Between the trimmed V and J ends, which lost 0 bases and 10 bases, there was a span of 6 bases. CDR1 and CDR2 from the germline V gene are LGHDT and YNNKEL (reference sequence). The CDR3 is 11 residues long. Full variable domain (rest looked up from reference TRBV3-1 and TRBJ1-1): DTAVSQTPKYLVTQMGNDKSIKCEQNLGHDTMYWYKQDSKKFLKIMFSYNNKELIINETVPNRFSPKSPDKAHLNLHINSLELGDSAVYFCASSQDRRAFFGQGTRLTVV.